This TCR beta chain was retrieved from a study of cytomegalovirus exposure and HLA in healthy donors. Primers for the PCR totalled 60 Vbeta and 13 Jbeta. Some clones are missing from TCRdb's copy, which holds only in-frame ones; the method was immunoSEQ multiplex PCR. The data show roughly 120,000 clones, around a tenth seen once. This clone turned up a few times. The CDR3 is 16 amino acids. With 4 bases clipped from V and 4 bases from J, the junction kept 10 bases outside the gene matches. Germline V gene sequence: CDR1 SGHDT, CDR2 YYEEEE. This receptor was identified in a man aged 25 to 45 in good health and CMV-seronegative. This rearrangement joins TRBV5-6 to TRBJ1-2; 10 bases map to TRBD1. The sample consisted of PBMCs. This CDR3 reads CASSKTLGQGFYGYTF. CDR3 in DNA: TGTGCCAGCAGCAAGACACTGGGACAGGGGTTCTATGGCTACACCTTC.